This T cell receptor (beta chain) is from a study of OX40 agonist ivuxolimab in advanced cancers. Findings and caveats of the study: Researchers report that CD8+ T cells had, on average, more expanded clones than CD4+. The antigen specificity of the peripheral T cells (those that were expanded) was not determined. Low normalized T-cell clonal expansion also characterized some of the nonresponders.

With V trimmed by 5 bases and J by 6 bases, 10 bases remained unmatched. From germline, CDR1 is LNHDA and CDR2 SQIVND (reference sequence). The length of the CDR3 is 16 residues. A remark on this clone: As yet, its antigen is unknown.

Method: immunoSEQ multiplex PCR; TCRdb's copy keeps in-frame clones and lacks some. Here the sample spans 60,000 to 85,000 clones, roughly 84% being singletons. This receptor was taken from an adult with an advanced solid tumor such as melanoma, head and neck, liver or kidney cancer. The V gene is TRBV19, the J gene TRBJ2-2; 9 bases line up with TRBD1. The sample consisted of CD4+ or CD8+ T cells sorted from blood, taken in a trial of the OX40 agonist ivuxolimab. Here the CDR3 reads CASSLGTGFNSGELFF. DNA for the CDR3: TGTGCCAGTAGTTTAGGGACAGGGTTTAACTCCGGGGAGCTGTTTTTT.